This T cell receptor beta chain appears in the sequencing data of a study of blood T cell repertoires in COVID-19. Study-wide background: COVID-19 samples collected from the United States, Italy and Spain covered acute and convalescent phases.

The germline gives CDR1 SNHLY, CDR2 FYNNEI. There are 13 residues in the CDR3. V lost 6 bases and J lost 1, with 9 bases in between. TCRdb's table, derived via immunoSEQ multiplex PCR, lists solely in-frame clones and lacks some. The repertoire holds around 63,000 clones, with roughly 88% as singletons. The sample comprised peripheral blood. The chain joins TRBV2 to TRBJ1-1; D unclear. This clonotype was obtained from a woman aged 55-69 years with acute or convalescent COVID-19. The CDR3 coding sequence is TGTGCCAGCAGAGATACACGGAACACTGAAGCTTTCTTT. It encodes CASRDTRNTEAFF.